Listed below are T cell receptor beta chains from one sample, sequenced in a study of blood T cell repertoires in COVID-19. Here immunoSEQ multiplex PCR was the method, and the copy in TCRdb shows in-frame clones only, minus some. This sample carries some 250,000 clones, 75% to 85% of them seen once, and the ten largest clones take approximately 7.5%. The source material was peripheral blood. These receptors were obtained from an elderly woman with COVID-19, enrolled during active disease. Each CDR3 is given with its conserved first and last residue. The order of the fields is CDR3 DNA, CDR3 protein, clone size, J gene, D gene, V gene. D genes are given only for firm matches. Size tells how often a clone was seen (once, few, many) or the class of an expanded clone, and some rows leave it out.

cdr3_nt: TGTGCCAGCAGCTTGGAGGGCCCCTACAATGAGCAGTTCTTC
cdr3_aa: CASSLEGPYNEQFF
clone_size: NA
j_call: TRBJ2-1
d_call: NA
v_call: TRBV13

cdr3_nt: TGTGCCAGCAGTTTATATGCCGGCTATGGCTACACCTTC
cdr3_aa: CASSLYAGYGYTF
clone_size: NA
j_call: TRBJ1-2
d_call: NA
v_call: TRBV12-3/TRBV12-4

cdr3_nt: TGTGCCAGTAGTATCTTGACTAGCGGGAGGGCCGTGGAGCAGTTCTTC
cdr3_aa: CASSILTSGRAVEQFF
clone_size: NA
j_call: TRBJ2-1
d_call: TRBD2
v_call: TRBV19

cdr3_nt: TGTGCCAGTAGTATAGATTCATGTAGGGGGACTAGCAGCTATACGCAGTATTTT
cdr3_aa: CASSIDSCRGTSSYTQYF
clone_size: NA
j_call: TRBJ2-3
d_call: TRBD2
v_call: TRBV19

cdr3_nt: TGTGCCTGGGGGGCAGGGGGCCATGAGCAGTTCTTC
cdr3_aa: CAWGAGGHEQFF
clone_size: NA
j_call: TRBJ2-1
d_call: TRBD1
v_call: TRBV30

cdr3_nt: TGTGCCAGTTCCCGCCGGGGTTATAGCAATCAGCCCCAGCATTTT
cdr3_aa: CASSRRGYSNQPQHF
clone_size: NA
j_call: TRBJ1-5
d_call: NA
v_call: TRBV2

cdr3_nt: TGTGCCAGCAGCTCCCAGTACAGGGGGGTCTACAATGAGCAGTTCTTC
cdr3_aa: CASSSQYRGVYNEQFF
clone_size: NA
j_call: TRBJ2-1
d_call: TRBD1
v_call: TRBV5-5

cdr3_nt: TGTGCCAGCAGCCCCAGGGAAAACTATGGCTACACCTTC
cdr3_aa: CASSPRENYGYTF
clone_size: NA
j_call: TRBJ1-2
d_call: NA
v_call: TRBV5-6

cdr3_nt: TGTGCCAGCCGGTCGACAGGCTCGCATAGAGACACTGAAGCTTTCTTT
cdr3_aa: CASRSTGSHRDTEAFF
clone_size: NA
j_call: TRBJ1-1
d_call: NA
v_call: TRBV27

cdr3_nt: TGTGCCAGCAGCCTTGTCGGTTACTTAGACTCCTACAATGAGCAGTTCTTC
cdr3_aa: CASSLVGYLDSYNEQFF
clone_size: NA
j_call: TRBJ2-1
d_call: NA
v_call: TRBV7-9

cdr3_nt: TGCGCCAGCAGCCCTCGGGCGGGCCTAGCGGAAGAGACCCAGTACTTC
cdr3_aa: CASSPRAGLAEETQYF
clone_size: NA
j_call: TRBJ2-5
d_call: TRBD2
v_call: TRBV5-1

cdr3_nt: TGTGCCAGCAGTTTACGACAGAGCATTAACTATGGCTACACCTTC
cdr3_aa: CASSLRQSINYGYTF
clone_size: once
j_call: TRBJ1-2
d_call: NA
v_call: TRBV28

cdr3_nt: TGTGCCAGCAGTGAAAATCTGGTGCAGGGGCAGGGCTACACCTTC
cdr3_aa: CASSENLVQGQGYTF
clone_size: NA
j_call: TRBJ1-2
d_call: NA
v_call: TRBV6-1

cdr3_nt: TGTGCCAGCAGCGTAGCGAGGGTCCGAGACTATGGCTACACCTTC
cdr3_aa: CASSVARVRDYGYTF
clone_size: NA
j_call: TRBJ1-2
d_call: NA
v_call: TRBV9

cdr3_nt: TGTGCCAGCAGCAGAGAGGACAGGGCAGGCGCTGAAGCTTTCTTT
cdr3_aa: CASSREDRAGAEAFF
clone_size: NA
j_call: TRBJ1-1
d_call: TRBD1
v_call: TRBV11-2

cdr3_nt: TGTGCCAGCAGACAATTGACAGGTTCAGCGCAGTATTTT
cdr3_aa: CASRQLTGSAQYF
clone_size: NA
j_call: TRBJ2-3
d_call: NA
v_call: TRBV6-6

cdr3_nt: TGTGCCTGGCGCCGAGGGAGCAATCAGCCCCAGCATTTT
cdr3_aa: CAWRRGSNQPQHF
clone_size: NA
j_call: TRBJ1-5
d_call: NA
v_call: TRBV30

cdr3_nt: TGTGCCAGCTCATGGACAGGCGAAACCTACGAGCAGTACTTC
cdr3_aa: CASSWTGETYEQYF
clone_size: NA
j_call: TRBJ2-7
d_call: TRBD1
v_call: TRBV18

cdr3_nt: TGTGCCAGCTCACCAAGAGCCACAGATACGCAGTATTTT
cdr3_aa: CASSPRATDTQYF
clone_size: NA
j_call: TRBJ2-3
d_call: NA
v_call: TRBV18

cdr3_nt: TGTGCCAGCAGTCCCCCCCGGTCTCTGACCGGGGAGCTGTTTTTT
cdr3_aa: CASSPPRSLTGELFF
clone_size: NA
j_call: TRBJ2-2
d_call: NA
v_call: TRBV28

cdr3_nt: TGTGCTAGTGGTACGGGACAGGGACCCTACGAGCAGTACTTC
cdr3_aa: CASGTGQGPYEQYF
clone_size: NA
j_call: TRBJ2-7
d_call: TRBD1
v_call: TRBV12-5

cdr3_nt: TGTGCCAGCAGCCAAGATCGCCAGAAACTGTTTTTT
cdr3_aa: CASSQDRQKLFF
clone_size: NA
j_call: TRBJ1-4
d_call: NA
v_call: TRBV3-1/TRBV3-2

cdr3_nt: TGTGCCAGCAGCTTTTCCGGAGGCAGCAGCTCTGGAAACACCATATATTTT
cdr3_aa: CASSFSGGSSSGNTIYF
clone_size: NA
j_call: TRBJ1-3
d_call: NA
v_call: TRBV5-4